This TCR beta chain was obtained from a study of blood T cells in healthy people across ages. Together with a sample-barcoded 5' primer, a J-beta primer mix was included in a second PCR lasting about 7 to 12 cycles. TCRdb processed the 5' RACE reads anew with MiXCR; each CDR3 protein has one entry. In the table there are about 1.7 million distinct CDR3 sequences, roughly 27% of which are singletons. The junction had 5 bases not matched to a gene; V was cut back by 3 bases and J by 4 bases. The CDR3 contains 14 residues. Germline V gene lookup returns CDR1 SQVTM and CDR2 ANQGSEA. Study-wide results and limits: A roughly linear age-dependent decrease characterized TCR beta diversity per million T cells.

To note about this clonotype: No antigen is known for it.

All donors came from Russia, were Caucasian and healthy, and spanned ages roughly 6 to 95. Isolation yielded PBMCs, at least 6 million per sample, in every case. This TCR derives from a woman aged 25 to 39 in good health. J is TRBJ2-5 and V is TRBV29-1; the match to TRBD1 covers 10 bases. Sequencing input: blood. CDR3 bases: TGCAGCGTTGATGACAGGGGGCTTAGAGAGACCCAGTACTTC. Protein: CSVDDRGLRETQYF.